This T cell receptor (beta chain) was recovered during a study of radiation and T cells in renal cell carcinoma. Time point reported: baseline pretreatment blood. The treatment denotes: 15 Gy SBRT to primary tumor, nephrectomy 4 weeks later. Serial blood draws occurred at baseline and 2 and 4 weeks post-SBRT. Profiled with immunoSEQ multiplex PCR; TCRdb holds only in-frame clones, not every one. The table includes 100,000 or so clones, 75% to 90% detected once. The sequences come from blood, collected from a patient whose treatment included radiotherapy and nephrectomy. The sequence came from a man aged 50 or older with renal cell carcinoma.

The CDR3 is CASIEGVGGVADTQYF. Here the CDR3 DNA reads TGTGCCAGCATCGAGGGGGTGGGAGGAGTCGCAGATACGCAGTATTTT. V gene TRBV7-6 combines with J gene TRBJ2-3; the D call may be TRBD1 or TRBD2 (6 bases each). The V and J ends lost 7 bases and 4 bases respectively, with 21 bases between them. The CDR3 consists of 16 residues. In germline, CDR1 is SGHVS, CDR2 FNYEAQ. The full variable domain, completed using reference TRBV7-6 and TRBJ2-3, is GAGVSQSPRYKVTKRGQDVALRCDPISGHVSLYWYRQALGQGPEFLTYFNYEAQQDKSGLPNDRFSAERPEGSISTLTIQRTEQRDSAMYRCASIEGVGGVADTQYFGPGTRLTVL.